The clone carrying this T cell receptor beta chain was recorded a few times. No antigen is known for it. After constant-region reverse-primer amplification, full-length variable regions underwent semi-nested PCR with Nested Universal Primer A. TCRdb itself ran the 5' RACE reads through MiXCR, one entry per CDR3 protein. The sample holds just over 60,000 distinct CDR3 sequences, nearly 30% seen once. General study findings and limits: Greatest tumor Treg TCR overlap was with tumor naive CD4+ cells. Tumor memory CD4+ T cell TCR gene usage clustered with blood and lymph node memory CD4+ cells and lymph node naive CD4+ cells.

The CDR3 length is 14 residues. Trimming stripped 1 base from V and 0 bases from J, with 6 bases between. The germline gives CDR1 SGHNT, CDR2 YENEEA. The sequence derives from a female donor with breast cancer. The sample taken for sequencing was tumor-infiltrating naive CD4+ T cells sorted from the breast tumor. Described subset: naive CD4+ T cells, CD4+CD45RA+CD25-. This chain joins TRBV11-3 and TRBJ2-5, with D possibly matching TRBD1 (5 bases). This CDR3 reads CASSLAGYQETQYF. DNA of the CDR3: TGTGCCAGCAGCTTAGCAGGGTACCAAGAGACCCAGTACTTC.